Here is one TCR beta chain with its context. The data were taken from a study of blood T cell repertoires in COVID-19. The J segment lost 3 bases and the V segment lost 6 bases, leaving 7 bases of the junction unmatched. Germline V gives CDR1 LNHDA, CDR2 SQIVND (reference sequence). The CDR3 spans 14 residues. This table comes from immunoSEQ multiplex PCR, and its TCRdb copy is limited to in-frame clones, with some not included. The data hold about 240,000 clones, with 60% to 75% observed a single time. This chain uses TRBV19 with TRBJ1-2; 7 bases line up with TRBD1. Sequencing was performed on peripheral blood. The source is a woman of 80 years or more with acute or convalescent COVID-19. The CDR3 sequence: CASSSQGTYYGYTF. The CDR3 nucleotides read TGTGCCAGTAGCTCACAGGGGACCTACTATGGCTACACCTTC.